This is a list of T cell receptor beta chains from one sample in a study of low-dose radiotherapy and immunotherapy resistance in tumors. From the reads, TCRdb called clonotypes with MiXCR, one entry per CDR3 protein. Of approximately 90,000 distinct CDR3 sequences listed, 9% to 9.5% are singletons. The material was PBMCs, obtained before treatment. These receptors originate from a male donor with prostate cancer. CDR3s include the opening cysteine and the closing phenylalanine or tryptophan. A D gene is named only where the DNA matches it firmly. The listing skips clone size in some rows; elsewhere it reads once, few, many or a size class.

V	D	J	size	DNA	CDR3
TRBV4-3	.	TRBJ2-7	many	TGCGCCAGCAGCCAAGATTGGGGCCCTGGCTCCTACGAGCAGTACTTC	CASSQDWGPGSYEQYF
TRBV6-5	.	TRBJ1-1	many	TGTGCCAGCACCGGGACAATGAACACTGAAGCTTTCTTT	CASTGTMNTEAFF
TRBV6-5	.	TRBJ2-5	many	TGTGCCAGCAGTTACCGATCCAGCGGGCAGGCAGAGACCCAGTACTTC	CASSYRSSGQAETQYF
TRBV28	.	TRBJ2-7	many	TGTGCCAGCAGTTTAGCCGGGGGAGGCTACGAGCAGTACTTC	CASSLAGGGYEQYF
TRBV11-2	TRBD1	TRBJ2-6	many	TGTGCCAGCAGCCTCCGTGGACAGGGCTTTACTGGGGCCAACGTCCTGACTTTC	CASSLRGQGFTGANVLTF
TRBV2	.	TRBJ1-1	many	TGTGCCAGCAGAGGAAGGCAGGGTAAGAACACTGAAGCTTTCTTT	CASRGRQGKNTEAFF
TRBV10-3	TRBD2	TRBJ2-1	.	TGTGCCAGCAAAGATACCGGGACTAACAATGAGCAGTTCTTC	CASKDTGTNNEQFF
TRBV20-1	TRBD1	TRBJ2-7	.	TGCAGTGCAAGACAGGGGCTGGGGGAGCAGTACTTC	CSARQGLGEQYF
TRBV30	TRBD1	TRBJ2-7	few	TGTGCCTGGAGTGTGGGGACAGGGGGCCCCTACGAGCAGTACTTC	CAWSVGTGGPYEQYF
TRBV6-6	.	TRBJ2-7	many	TGTGCCAGCAGTTACTCTTCCCAATACGAGCAGTACTTC	CASSYSSQYEQYF
TRBV2	.	TRBJ2-3	few	TGTGCCAGCAGTGGGCAGGGCGGGAGCACAGATACGCAGTATTTT	CASSGQGGSTDTQYF
TRBV12-3/TRBV12-4	TRBD1	TRBJ2-2	many	TGTGCCAGCACTCTTACAGGGGGCACCGGGGAGCTGTTTTTT	CASTLTGGTGELFF
TRBV18	.	TRBJ1-5	few	TGTGCCAGCTCACCTTCCCAGGTCGGAGGCCAGCCCCAGCATTTT	CASSPSQVGGQPQHF
TRBV4-3	.	TRBJ2-6	many	TGCGCCAGCAGCCAAGATCGTGGGGCTGGGGCCAACGTCCTGACTTTC	CASSQDRGAGANVLTF
TRBV13	.	TRBJ2-5	many	TGTGCCAGCAGCTCTCACCGAGGGGCACAAGAGACCCAGTACTTC	CASSSHRGAQETQYF
TRBV4-1	.	TRBJ2-2	many	TGCGCCAGCAGCCCCGTCGCAGGAAGAAACACCGGGGAGCTGTTTTTT	CASSPVAGRNTGELFF
TRBV28	.	TRBJ2-7	.	TGTGCCAGCAGGCGTACCCAGGCCACCTACGAGCAGTACTTC	CASRRTQATYEQYF
TRBV6-2/TRBV6-3	.	TRBJ2-7	many	TGTGCCATCTCCCGGGGAATAACCTCCTACGAGCAGTACTTC	CAISRGITSYEQYF
TRBV20-1	TRBD2	TRBJ2-1	many	TGCAGTGCCCCCGACTGGGCTAGCGGAGGCAATGAGCAGTTCTTC	CSAPDWASGGNEQFF
TRBV28	.	TRBJ2-5	many	TGTGCCAGCAGTTTGCTCTGGGGAACCCAGTACTTC	CASSLLWGTQYF
TRBV28	TRBD2	TRBJ2-2	many	TGTGCCAGCAGTTTCTGGACTAGCGGGGCGAACACCGGGGAGCTGTTTTTT	CASSFWTSGANTGELFF
TRBV20-1	.	TRBJ2-1	once	TGCAGTGCTGCCGGATCCTACAATGAGCAGTTCTTC	CSAAGSYNEQFF
TRBV20-1	TRBD2	TRBJ2-1	many	TGCAGTGCTACCGGACTAGCGGGGTACAATGAGCAGTTCTTC	CSATGLAGYNEQFF
TRBV14	TRBD2	TRBJ2-1	many	TGTGCCAGCAGCCAAGAACAGGAATGGACTAGCGGGGGCACCTACAATGAGCAGTTCTTC	CASSQEQEWTSGGTYNEQFF
TRBV11-2	.	TRBJ2-2	many	TGTGCCAGCAGCTTAGCACCCACCCCCGGGGAGCTGTTTTTT	CASSLAPTPGELFF
TRBV28	.	TRBJ1-1	many	TGTGCCAGCAGTTTATGGGGCAAGCCGCACACTGAAGCTTTCTTT	CASSLWGKPHTEAFF
TRBV4-1	.	TRBJ2-4	many	TGCGCCAGCAGCCAAGAGGCCCTAGCCAAAAACATTCAGTACTTC	CASSQEALAKNIQYF